Included here is one T cell receptor beta chain sequence, with context. The protocol was immunoSEQ multiplex PCR, while the TCRdb copy is restricted to in-frame clones and leaves out a portion. The profile shows some 270,000 clones, approximately 85% of them singletons. The CDR3 is 14 residues long. The ends were cut back, 8 bases at V and 4 bases at J, with 15 bases in the middle. The germline V gene encodes CDR1 MDHEN and CDR2 SYDVKM. The sample comes from a study of blood T cell repertoires in COVID-19. Across the study: The United States, Italy and Spain supplied acute and convalescent COVID-19 samples.

Patients in Seattle were enrolled during active infection, then followed longitudinally. Sequences were obtained from peripheral blood. J is TRBJ1-3 and V is TRBV28, with D tentatively TRBD1 (6 bases). This receptor was identified in a human donor with COVID-19, enrolled during active disease. The donor label of this sample is uncertain. In DNA form, the CDR3 reads TGTGCCAGCGTTGACAGGTCGACAGGAAACACCATATATTTT. The encoded protein is CASVDRSTGNTIYF.